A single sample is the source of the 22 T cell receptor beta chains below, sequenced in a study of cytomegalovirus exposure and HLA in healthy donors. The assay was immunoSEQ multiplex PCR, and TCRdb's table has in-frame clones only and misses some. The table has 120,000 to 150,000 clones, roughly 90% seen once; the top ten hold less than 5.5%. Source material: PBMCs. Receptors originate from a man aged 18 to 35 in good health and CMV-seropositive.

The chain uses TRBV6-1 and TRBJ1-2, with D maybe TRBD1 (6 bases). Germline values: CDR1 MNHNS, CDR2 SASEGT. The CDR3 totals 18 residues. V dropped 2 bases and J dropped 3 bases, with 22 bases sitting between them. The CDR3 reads CASSELLAGAAEYYGYTF. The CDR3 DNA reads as TGTGCCAGCAGTGAACTATTAGCAGGGGCCGCCGAGTACTATGGCTACACCTTC.

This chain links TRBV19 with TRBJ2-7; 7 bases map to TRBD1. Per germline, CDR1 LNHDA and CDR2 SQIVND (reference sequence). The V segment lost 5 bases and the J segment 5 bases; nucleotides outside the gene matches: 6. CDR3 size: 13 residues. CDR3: CASSPPTGDEQYF. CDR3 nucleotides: TGTGCCAGTAGTCCCCCTACAGGGGACGAGCAGTACTTC.

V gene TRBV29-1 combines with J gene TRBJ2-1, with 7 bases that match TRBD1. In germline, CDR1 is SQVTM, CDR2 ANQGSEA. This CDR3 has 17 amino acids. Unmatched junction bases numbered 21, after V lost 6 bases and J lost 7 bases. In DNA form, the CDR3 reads TGCAGCGTAAGGGATGGACAGGATCTCCTCGAGGGGAATGAGCAGTTCTTC. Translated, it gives CSVRDGQDLLEGNEQFF.

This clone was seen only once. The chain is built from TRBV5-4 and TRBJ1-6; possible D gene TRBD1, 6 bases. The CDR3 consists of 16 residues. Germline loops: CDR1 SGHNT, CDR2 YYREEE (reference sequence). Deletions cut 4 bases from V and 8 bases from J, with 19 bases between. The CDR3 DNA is TGTGCCAGCAGCATTGGTGGGGGCTTTGCTGATTCACCCCTCCACTTT. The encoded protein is CASSIGGGFADSPLHF.

The DNA for the CDR3 is TGTGCCAGCACTCAGGGCGACATTAAGAACTATGGCTACACCTTC. Residues: CASTQGDIKNYGYTF. This chain uses TRBV19 with TRBJ1-2; tentative D call: TRBD1 (5 bases). Trimming removed 9 bases from V and 2 bases from J, with 19 bases in between. The CDR3 consists of 15 residues. From germline, CDR1 is LNHDA and CDR2 SQIVND (reference sequence).

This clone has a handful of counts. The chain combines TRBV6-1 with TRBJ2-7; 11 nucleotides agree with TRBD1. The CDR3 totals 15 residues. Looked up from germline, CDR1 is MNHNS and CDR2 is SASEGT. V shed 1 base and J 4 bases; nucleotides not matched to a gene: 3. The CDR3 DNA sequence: TGTGCCAGCAGTGAAGAGGGGACAGGGGGATACGAGCAGTACTTC. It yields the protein CASSEEGTGGYEQYF.

The CDR3 region is CASSSTGDNQPQHF. CDR3 nucleotide sequence: TGTGCCAGCTCAAGTACAGGGGACAATCAGCCCCAGCATTTT. V gene TRBV18 combines with J gene TRBJ1-5, with 7 positions matching TRBD1. CDR1 is KGHSH and CDR2 is LQKENI in the germline V gene. The CDR3 totals 14 residues. The J segment lost 3 bases and the V segment lost 5 bases, leaving 4 bases of the junction unmatched.

The CDR3: CASSLGTQGEYGYTF. In nucleotides, the CDR3 is TGTGCCAGCAGCTTAGGTACACAGGGCGAATATGGCTACACCTTC. The chain uses TRBV7-9 and TRBJ1-2; possibly TRBD1 for D (6 bases). Germline CDR1 is SEHNR and CDR2 is FQNEAQ (reference sequence). V shed 1 base and J shed 5 bases, with 14 bases lying between them. The CDR3 runs to 15 residues.

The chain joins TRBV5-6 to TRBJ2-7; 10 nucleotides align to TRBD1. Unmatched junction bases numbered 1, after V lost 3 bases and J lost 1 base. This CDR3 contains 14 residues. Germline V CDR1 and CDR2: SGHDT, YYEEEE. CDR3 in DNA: TGTGCCAGCAGCTGGGGACAGGGGTCCTACGAGCAGTACTTC. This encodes CASSWGQGSYEQYF. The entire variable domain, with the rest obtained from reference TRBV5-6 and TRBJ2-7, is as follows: DAGVTQSPTHLIKTRGQQVTLRCSPKSGHDTVSWYQQALGQGPQFIFQYYEEEERQRGNFPDRFSGHQFPNYSSELNVNALLLGDSALYLCASSWGQGSYEQYFGPGTRLTVT.

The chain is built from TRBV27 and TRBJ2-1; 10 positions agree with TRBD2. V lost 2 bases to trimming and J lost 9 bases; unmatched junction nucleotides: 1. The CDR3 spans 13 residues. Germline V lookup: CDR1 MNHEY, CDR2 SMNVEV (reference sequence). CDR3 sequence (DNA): TGTGCCAGCAGTTTACGGACTAGCGGTGAGCAGTTCTTC. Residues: CASSLRTSGEQFF.

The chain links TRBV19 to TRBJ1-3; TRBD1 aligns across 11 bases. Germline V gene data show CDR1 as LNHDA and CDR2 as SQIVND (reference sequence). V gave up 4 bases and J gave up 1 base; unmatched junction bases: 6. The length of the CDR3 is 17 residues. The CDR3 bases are TGTGCCAGTAGTACGATGGACAGGGGGCGTTCTGGAAACACCATATATTTT. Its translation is CASSTMDRGRSGNTIYF. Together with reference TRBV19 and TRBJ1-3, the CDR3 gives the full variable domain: DGGITQSPKYLFRKEGQNVTLSCEQNLNHDAMYWYRQDPGQGLRLIYYSQIVNDFQKGDIAEGYSVSREKKESFPLTVTSAQKNPTAFYLCASSTMDRGRSGNTIYFGEGSWLTVV.

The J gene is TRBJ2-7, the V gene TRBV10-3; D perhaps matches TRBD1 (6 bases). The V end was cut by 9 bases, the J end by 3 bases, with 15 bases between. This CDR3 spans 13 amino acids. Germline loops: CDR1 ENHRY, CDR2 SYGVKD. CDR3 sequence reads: CAMGQGTGYEQYF. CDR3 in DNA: TGTGCCATGGGCCAGGGGACGGGCTACGAGCAGTACTTC.

The CDR3 bases are TGTGCCTGGAGTAAGGGGGGGGCAAGCACTGAAGCTTTCTTT. Translation: CAWSKGGASTEAFF. The V call is TRBV30, the J call TRBJ1-1; maybe TRBD1 (6 bases). The CDR3 spans 14 residues. Germline V CDR1 and CDR2: GTSNPN, SVGIG (reference sequence). Trimming pared 2 bases from V and 4 bases from J, leaving 14 bases between.

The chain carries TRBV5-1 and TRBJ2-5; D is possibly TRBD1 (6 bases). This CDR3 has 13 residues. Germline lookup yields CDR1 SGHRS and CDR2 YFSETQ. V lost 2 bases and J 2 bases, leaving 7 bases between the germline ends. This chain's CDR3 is CASSFTGQETQYF. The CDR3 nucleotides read TGCGCCAGCAGCTTCACAGGGCAAGAGACCCAGTACTTC.

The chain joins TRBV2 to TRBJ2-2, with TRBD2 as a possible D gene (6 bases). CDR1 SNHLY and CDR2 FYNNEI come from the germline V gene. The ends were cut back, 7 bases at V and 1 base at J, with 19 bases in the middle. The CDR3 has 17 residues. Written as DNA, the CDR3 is TGTGCCAGCAACCCCTTTCCGGGACTCTGGAACACCGGGGAGCTGTTTTTT. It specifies CASNPFPGLWNTGELFF.

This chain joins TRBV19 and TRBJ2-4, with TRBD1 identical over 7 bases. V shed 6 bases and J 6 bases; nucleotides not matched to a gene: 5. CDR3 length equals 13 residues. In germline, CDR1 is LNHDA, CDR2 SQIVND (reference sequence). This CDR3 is CASSEQGINIQYF. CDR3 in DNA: TGTGCCAGTAGCGAACAGGGGATAAACATTCAGTACTTC.

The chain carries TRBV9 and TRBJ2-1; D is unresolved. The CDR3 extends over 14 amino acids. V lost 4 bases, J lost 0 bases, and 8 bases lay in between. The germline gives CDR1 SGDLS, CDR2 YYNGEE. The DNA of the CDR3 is TGTGCCAGCAGCCCCTCGGTCTCCTACAATGAGCAGTTCTTC. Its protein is CASSPSVSYNEQFF.

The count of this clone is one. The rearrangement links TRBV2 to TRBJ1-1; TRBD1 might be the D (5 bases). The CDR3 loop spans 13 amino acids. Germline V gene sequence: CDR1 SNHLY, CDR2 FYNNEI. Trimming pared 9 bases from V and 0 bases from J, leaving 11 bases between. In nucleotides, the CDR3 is TGTGCCAGTGGGTGGGGGGTGAACACTGAAGCTTTCTTT. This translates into CASGWGVNTEAFF.

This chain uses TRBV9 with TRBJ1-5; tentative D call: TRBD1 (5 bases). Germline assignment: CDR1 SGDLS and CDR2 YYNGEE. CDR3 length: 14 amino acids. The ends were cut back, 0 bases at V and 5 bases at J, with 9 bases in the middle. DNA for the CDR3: TGTGCCAGCAGCGTAGGCGGGGACCATCAGCCCCAGCATTTT. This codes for CASSVGGDHQPQHF.

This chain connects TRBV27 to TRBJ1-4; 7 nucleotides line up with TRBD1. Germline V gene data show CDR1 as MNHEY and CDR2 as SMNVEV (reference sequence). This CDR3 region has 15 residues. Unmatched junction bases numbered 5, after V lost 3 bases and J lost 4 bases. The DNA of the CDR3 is TGTGCCAGCAGTTTGTCGACAGGGTTTAATGAAAAACTGTTTTTT. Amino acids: CASSLSTGFNEKLFF.

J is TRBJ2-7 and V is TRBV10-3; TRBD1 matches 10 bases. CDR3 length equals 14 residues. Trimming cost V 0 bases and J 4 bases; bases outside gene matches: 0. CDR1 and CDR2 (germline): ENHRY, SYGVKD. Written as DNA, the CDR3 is TGTGCCATCAGTGAGTCGGGACAGGGGTACGAGCAGTACTTC. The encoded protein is CAISESGQGYEQYF.

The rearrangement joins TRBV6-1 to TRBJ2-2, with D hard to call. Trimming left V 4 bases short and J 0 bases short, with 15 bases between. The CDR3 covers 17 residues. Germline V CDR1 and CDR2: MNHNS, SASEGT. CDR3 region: CASSVVDFRSNTGELFF. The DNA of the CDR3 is TGTGCCAGCAGTGTAGTTGACTTCCGATCGAACACCGGGGAGCTGTTTTTT.